A selection of T cell receptor beta chains follows, all from one sample in a study of Ad26.COV2.S vaccination and SARS-CoV-2 variants. Clones were read by immunoSEQ multiplex PCR, and TCRdb kept only the in-frame ones, dropping some. The table shows 300,000 to 400,000 clones, with around 90% occurring only once. The specimen was peripheral blood, collected in a trial of Ad26.COV2.S vaccine versus placebo. The receptors shown here come from a person aged 18-65 years who received the Ad26.COV2.S COVID-19 vaccine or a placebo. Each CDR3 is given with its conserved first and last residue. D genes are given only for firm matches. Clone size is stated in some rows and not others, as once, few, many or a class when expanded.

TGTGCCAGCAGTCCAGCCCGGGGGGGAAACTACAATGAGCAGTTCTTC,CASSPARGGNYNEQFF,-,TRBJ2-1,TRBD2,TRBV27
TGTGCCATCAGCTCGGGGCTCGGGGAGCAGTTCTTC,CAISSGLGEQFF,-,TRBJ2-1,-,TRBV10-3
TGCAGCGTTGGGGACAGGGGCCCAACCCAGTACTTC,CSVGDRGPTQYF,-,TRBJ2-5,TRBD1,TRBV29-1
TGTGCCACCAGCAGAGGGGGTCAGCCCCAGCATTTT,CATSRGGQPQHF,-,TRBJ1-5,-,TRBV15
TGTGCCAGCAGCTCATACCGGGACAACACAGATACGCAGTATTTT,CASSSYRDNTDTQYF,-,TRBJ2-3,-,TRBV5-4
TGTGCCAGCAGTTTGACTAGCGGGACCGGGGAGCTGTTTTTT,CASSLTSGTGELFF,-,TRBJ2-2,TRBD2,TRBV6-6
TGTGCCAGCAGGGGCCGGGACAGTGAAAACTCTGGGGCCAACGTCCTGACTTTC,CASRGRDSENSGANVLTF,-,TRBJ2-6,TRBD1,TRBV7-9
TGTGCCAGCAGCCCCCGGATGGGAGGGTGGGCCAGTGGCTACACCTTC,CASSPRMGGWASGYTF,once,TRBJ1-2,-,TRBV21-1
TGTGCCAGCATCCCCGCGGTCACCGGGGAGCTGTTTTTT,CASIPAVTGELFF,-,TRBJ2-2,-,TRBV7-2
TGTGCCAGCAGCCCGGAGGGCGGGATTGGGACCCAGTACTTC,CASSPEGGIGTQYF,-,TRBJ2-5,-,TRBV7-9
TGTGCCAGCCGATCTCCCGGTCCCAAGGACTATGGCTACACCTTC,CASRSPGPKDYGYTF,-,TRBJ1-2,-,TRBV28
TGTGCCAGCAGCTTCCATAAGGGGAGTTCGAGGGGCTACACCTTC,CASSFHKGSSRGYTF,-,TRBJ1-2,-,TRBV7-2
TGTGCCAGCAGCGTAGAGCACAGAAACAATGAGCAGTTCTTC,CASSVEHRNNEQFF,-,TRBJ2-1,-,TRBV9
TGTGCCATCAGTGAGTCAGGTGACTATAGCAATCAGCCCCAGCATTTT,CAISESGDYSNQPQHF,-,TRBJ1-5,-,TRBV10-3
TGTGCCAGTAAAAGCGTAGGGCAGCGGAACACTGAAGCTTTCTTT,CASKSVGQRNTEAFF,-,TRBJ1-1,-,TRBV19
TGCGCCAGCAGCCAAGTTGGGAGAGCCCCGTTCTTC,CASSQVGRAPFF,-,TRBJ2-1,-,TRBV4-1
TGCAGCGTTTACCGGACAGGGAACACTGAAGCTTTCTTT,CSVYRTGNTEAFF,-,TRBJ1-1,TRBD1,TRBV29-1
TGTGCCAGCAGCTTAGATTCGTGGGGTGATGGCTACACCTTC,CASSLDSWGDGYTF,-,TRBJ1-2,-,TRBV11-2
TGTGCCAGCAGCCGGGTACAGGGGAATCCTTTTTATAATTCACCCCTCCACTTT,CASSRVQGNPFYNSPLHF,-,TRBJ1-6,TRBD1,TRBV3-1/TRBV3-2
TGTGCCGGGGGGGACAGCTCTGGGGCCAACGTCCTGACTTTC,CAGGDSSGANVLTF,-,TRBJ2-6,-,TRBV6-6
TGTGCCAGCAGCTTAGTAGGGGGGGGGACTAGCACAGATACGCAGTATTTT,CASSLVGGGTSTDTQYF,-,TRBJ2-3,-,TRBV7-8
TGCGCCAGCAGCCCGGACAGGACACAGGCAGATACGCAGTATTTT,CASSPDRTQADTQYF,once,TRBJ2-3,TRBD1,TRBV5-1
TGTGCCAGCAGCTTAACAACAGGGCTATCTAATGAAAAACTGTTTTTT,CASSLTTGLSNEKLFF,-,TRBJ1-4,-,TRBV7-9
TGTGCCAGCAGTCCCTGGACTAGCCAGAATGAGCAGTTCTTC,CASSPWTSQNEQFF,-,TRBJ2-1,TRBD2,TRBV6-5
TGTGCCAGCAGCAAAAGGCGGGGCTCCGGGACTAGCGACCGCACAGATACGCAGTATTTT,CASSKRRGSGTSDRTDTQYF,-,TRBJ2-3,-,TRBV21-1
TGTGCCAGCAGTTCCCCGAGGGGGACAGGGACCTATGGCTACACCTTC,CASSSPRGTGTYGYTF,-,TRBJ1-2,TRBD1,TRBV6-6
TGTGCCAGCAGCCACTGGGACAGGGCTGCTGGCTACACCTTC,CASSHWDRAAGYTF,-,TRBJ1-2,TRBD1,TRBV3-1/TRBV3-2
TGCGCCAGCAGCCCCGCACCGGGAAGAGAGCAGTATTTT,CASSPAPGREQYF,-,TRBJ2-3,-,TRBV4-3
TGTGCCACGCGGGAGGCCTCAACTAATGAAAAACTGTTTTTT,CATREASTNEKLFF,-,TRBJ1-4,-,TRBV10-3
TGTGCCAGCAGTTACTCGTATGAGGGGAACCAGCATTTT,CASSYSYEGNQHF,-,TRBJ1-5,-,TRBV6-6
TGCGCCAGCAGAGACGGGGGCATGAACACTGAAGCTTTCTTT,CASRDGGMNTEAFF,-,TRBJ1-1,-,TRBV5-1
TGTGCCAGCAGCTTCCCGGGCGACAACGTCCTGACTTTC,CASSFPGDNVLTF,once,TRBJ2-6,-,TRBV7-9
TGTGCCAGCACCAGTCCGTTTGCGGGCCCCTCTGGGGCCAACGTCCTGACTTTC,CASTSPFAGPSGANVLTF,-,TRBJ2-6,-,TRBV11-2
TGTGCCAGCAGTTACGGGCTTAACACCGGGGAGCTGTTTTTT,CASSYGLNTGELFF,-,TRBJ2-2,-,TRBV6-2/TRBV6-3
TGTGCCAGCAGCTTAGCGGAGGGGGCGGTTGAGCAGTTCTTC,CASSLAEGAVEQFF,once,TRBJ2-1,-,TRBV7-2
TGTGCCAGCAGCTCCAGGCCGGGGCGAAGGGGCTACACCTTC,CASSSRPGRRGYTF,-,TRBJ1-2,-,TRBV7-2
TGTGCCACCAGTCTTGGGACAGCGCCGGGGCAAGAGACCCAGTACTTC,CATSLGTAPGQETQYF,-,TRBJ2-5,TRBD1,TRBV24-1
TGCAGTGCTAGAGATATTGGTGAGCAGTTCTTC,CSARDIGEQFF,-,TRBJ2-1,-,TRBV20-1
TGCGCCAGCAGCTTGGGGCAGATTGGCTACACCTTC,CASSLGQIGYTF,-,TRBJ1-2,-,TRBV5-1
TGTGCCTGGAGTCGCGACGGGAATTCACCCCTCCACTTT,CAWSRDGNSPLHF,few,TRBJ1-6,-,TRBV30